This TCR beta chain was documented in a study of human versus mouse CDR3 diversity and MHC coevolution. Study background: The immunoSEQ assay reportedly detects one in 200,000 T cells. Between roughly 5.5 x 10^6 and 1.8 x 10^7 valid reads came from each sample. Study results and limitations: Clonal inequality was lowest in most of the three human donors.

The repertoire was sequenced with immunoSEQ multiplex PCR; TCRdb's copy has only in-frame clones and lacks some. The profile shows around 74,000 clones, less than 95% of them singletons. With respect to this clone: Its antigen is not known.

The germline V gene has CDR1 SGHNT and CDR2 YYREEE (reference sequence). The CDR3 sequence is 16 residues long. This clonotype originated in a person aged 30-69 years in good health. Specimen: naive CD4+ T cells from blood. Indicated subset: CD45RO-negative CD62L-positive naive CD4 T cells. The genes are TRBV5-4 and TRBJ2-5; 9 bases fit TRBD1. The J call is uncertain, as TRBJ2-7 better fits the DNA end. The CDR3 loop reads CASSGAYGTGTNEQYF. DNA of the CDR3: TGTGCCAGCAGCGGGGCGTATGGGACAGGGACGAACGAGCAGTACTTC.